These T cell receptor beta chains were read from a single sample in a study of T-cell reconstitution after alpha-beta-depleted transplantation in children. TCRdb reprocessed the PCR reads via MiXCR and lists one record per CDR3 protein. Of under 20,000 distinct CDR3 sequences in the sample, under 15% were seen once. The sequencing used PBMCs, mostly from graft donor cells, collected 60 days after TCRalphabeta/CD19-depleted stem cell transplant. The receptors were sampled from a female patient between 2 and 10 years old who had a stem cell transplant for congenital amegakaryocytic thrombocytopenia, so the T cells may come from the graft donor. The CDR3 runs from the conserved cysteine through the conserved F or W. Fields, in order: D gene, clone size, J gene, V gene, CDR3 protein, CDR3 DNA. D genes are given only for firm matches. Rows give clone size only sometimes, using once, few, many, or a class for an expanded clone.

d_call: .
clone_size: many
j_call: TRBJ2-3
v_call: TRBV10-3
cdr3_aa: CAISGAGGTDTQYF
cdr3_nt: TGTGCCATCAGTGGGGCTGGTGGCACAGATACGCAGTATTTT

d_call: TRBD1
clone_size: many
j_call: TRBJ2-7
v_call: TRBV5-1
cdr3_aa: CASSLDIGTVRYEQYF
cdr3_nt: TGCGCCAGCAGCTTGGACATTGGGACAGTACGCTACGAGCAGTACTTC

d_call: .
clone_size: many
j_call: TRBJ2-1
v_call: TRBV5-1
cdr3_aa: CASSGGGDWGNEQFF
cdr3_nt: TGCGCCAGCAGCGGAGGTGGGGACTGGGGTAATGAGCAGTTCTTC

d_call: TRBD2
clone_size: .
j_call: TRBJ2-7
v_call: TRBV12-3/TRBV12-4
cdr3_aa: CASSPRTSVTSYEQYF
cdr3_nt: TGTGCCAGCAGTCCGAGGACTAGCGTGACCTCCTACGAGCAGTACTTC

d_call: TRBD1
clone_size: many
j_call: TRBJ2-2
v_call: TRBV7-9
cdr3_aa: CAGTGANTGELFF
cdr3_nt: TGTGCCGGCACAGGGGCGAACACCGGGGAGCTGTTTTTT

d_call: .
clone_size: .
j_call: TRBJ2-5
v_call: TRBV7-9
cdr3_aa: CASSLGTSIQETQYF
cdr3_nt: TGTGCCAGCAGCTTAGGGACTTCAATTCAAGAGACCCAGTACTTC

d_call: TRBD2
clone_size: many
j_call: TRBJ2-1
v_call: TRBV10-3
cdr3_aa: CAIGGREGHNEQFF
cdr3_nt: TGTGCCATCGGTGGGCGGGAGGGTCACAATGAGCAGTTCTTC

d_call: .
clone_size: few
j_call: TRBJ2-4
v_call: TRBV12-3/TRBV12-4
cdr3_aa: CASRDALAKNIQYF
cdr3_nt: TGTGCCAGCAGGGACGCACTAGCCAAAAACATTCAGTACTTC

d_call: .
clone_size: medium-sized
j_call: TRBJ2-7
v_call: TRBV7-9
cdr3_aa: CASSPQRDSFYEQYF
cdr3_nt: TGTGCCAGCAGCCCGCAACGGGACTCTTTCTACGAGCAGTACTTC

d_call: .
clone_size: many
j_call: TRBJ2-2
v_call: TRBV24-1
cdr3_aa: CATSDDRVVPGELFF
cdr3_nt: TGTGCCACCAGTGATGACAGAGTCGTTCCCGGGGAGCTGTTTTTT

d_call: TRBD1
clone_size: many
j_call: TRBJ1-5
v_call: TRBV2
cdr3_aa: CASARQGAGNQPQHF
cdr3_nt: TGTGCCAGCGCCCGACAGGGGGCGGGAAATCAGCCCCAGCATTTT

d_call: .
clone_size: once
j_call: TRBJ2-5
v_call: TRBV29-1
cdr3_aa: CSVTPQETQYF
cdr3_nt: TGCAGCGTTACCCCACAAGAGACCCAGTACTTC

d_call: TRBD2
clone_size: many
j_call: TRBJ2-4
v_call: TRBV7-2
cdr3_aa: CASSFRSGGAKNIQYF
cdr3_nt: TGTGCCAGCAGCTTTAGAAGCGGGGGGGCCAAAAACATTCAGTACTTC

d_call: .
clone_size: many
j_call: TRBJ1-1
v_call: TRBV6-5
cdr3_aa: CASSYRRAYEAFF
cdr3_nt: TGTGCCAGCAGTTACCGGCGGGCGTATGAAGCTTTCTTT

d_call: .
clone_size: .
j_call: TRBJ1-1
v_call: TRBV28
cdr3_aa: CASLPQMNTEAFF
cdr3_nt: TGTGCCAGCCTTCCCCAAATGAACACTGAAGCTTTCTTT

d_call: TRBD1
clone_size: many
j_call: TRBJ2-7
v_call: TRBV7-9
cdr3_aa: CASSPGRDRDQEQYF
cdr3_nt: TGTGCCAGCAGCCCGGGGCGGGACAGGGATCAAGAGCAGTACTTC

d_call: .
clone_size: many
j_call: TRBJ2-2
v_call: TRBV5-1
cdr3_aa: CASSSLAHLNTGELFF
cdr3_nt: TGCGCCAGCAGTTCACTGGCACACCTGAACACCGGGGAGCTGTTTTTT

d_call: .
clone_size: .
j_call: TRBJ2-5
v_call: TRBV3-1
cdr3_aa: CATCQEWQGRSVETQYF
cdr3_nt: TGTGCCACCTGCCAAGAATGGCAGGGGCGCAGTGTAGAGACCCAGTACTTC

d_call: .
clone_size: many
j_call: TRBJ1-2
v_call: TRBV28
cdr3_aa: CASSSESGYGYTF
cdr3_nt: TGTGCCAGCAGTTCCGAGTCCGGCTATGGCTACACCTTC

d_call: TRBD2
clone_size: many
j_call: TRBJ2-7
v_call: TRBV20-1
cdr3_aa: CSAYTGTTTEQYF
cdr3_nt: TGCAGTGCATACACTGGGACTACCACCGAGCAGTACTTC

d_call: .
clone_size: many
j_call: TRBJ2-5
v_call: TRBV5-1
cdr3_aa: CASSSPQETQYF
cdr3_nt: TGCGCCAGCAGCTCTCCCCAAGAGACCCAGTACTTC

d_call: .
clone_size: medium-sized
j_call: TRBJ1-4
v_call: TRBV20-1
cdr3_aa: CSASQRQGFEKLFF
cdr3_nt: TGCAGTGCTAGTCAGCGGCAAGGTTTTGAAAAACTGTTTTTT

d_call: TRBD2
clone_size: many
j_call: TRBJ2-1
v_call: TRBV3-1
cdr3_aa: CASSQDPGLAREQFF
cdr3_nt: TGTGCCAGCAGCCAAGACCCGGGACTAGCGCGGGAGCAGTTCTTC

d_call: TRBD1
clone_size: many
j_call: TRBJ2-2
v_call: TRBV5-1
cdr3_aa: CASSPTGLGTGELFF
cdr3_nt: TGCGCCAGCAGCCCGACAGGGCTCGGGACCGGGGAGCTGTTTTTT

d_call: TRBD2
clone_size: many
j_call: TRBJ2-5
v_call: TRBV4-2
cdr3_aa: CASSLWTSGNKYQETQYF
cdr3_nt: TGTGCCAGCAGCCTCTGGACTAGCGGGAATAAGTACCAAGAGACCCAGTACTTC

d_call: .
clone_size: .
j_call: TRBJ1-1
v_call: TRBV4-2
cdr3_aa: CASSLEMGTEAFF
cdr3_nt: TGTGCCAGCAGCCTCGAAATGGGAACTGAAGCTTTCTTT

d_call: .
clone_size: .
j_call: TRBJ2-7
v_call: TRBV25-1
cdr3_aa: CASSALYEQYF
cdr3_nt: TGTGCCAGCAGTGCCCTCTACGAGCAGTACTTC

d_call: TRBD2
clone_size: many
j_call: TRBJ2-7
v_call: TRBV5-1
cdr3_aa: CASSLKERLAGVEQYF
cdr3_nt: TGCGCCAGCAGCTTGAAGGAGCGGCTAGCGGGAGTAGAGCAGTACTTC

d_call: .
clone_size: many
j_call: TRBJ2-1
v_call: TRBV20-1
cdr3_aa: CSAPAQRTFRSGNEQFF
cdr3_nt: TGCAGTGCCCCCGCTCAAAGGACCTTTCGGTCGGGGAATGAGCAGTTCTTC

d_call: TRBD2
clone_size: many
j_call: TRBJ2-1
v_call: TRBV6-2/TRBV6-3
cdr3_aa: CASMLAGGGEQFF
cdr3_nt: TGTGCCAGCATGCTAGCGGGAGGGGGTGAGCAGTTCTTC

d_call: .
clone_size: .
j_call: TRBJ1-2
v_call: TRBV6-2/TRBV6-3
cdr3_aa: CASSYSDNYGYTF
cdr3_nt: TGTGCCAGCAGTTACTCGGACAACTATGGCTACACCTTC

d_call: .
clone_size: many
j_call: TRBJ1-2
v_call: TRBV20-1
cdr3_aa: CSARAQVGDGYTF
cdr3_nt: TGCAGTGCTAGAGCTCAGGTCGGCGACGGCTACACCTTC

d_call: TRBD1
clone_size: many
j_call: TRBJ2-7
v_call: TRBV28
cdr3_aa: CASSPWDRINEQYF
cdr3_nt: TGTGCCAGCAGTCCATGGGACAGGATCAACGAGCAGTACTTC

d_call: .
clone_size: many
j_call: TRBJ2-4
v_call: TRBV7-2
cdr3_aa: CASSLSTGSRGKNIQYF
cdr3_nt: TGTGCCAGCAGCTTATCTACGGGCTCGCGGGGCAAAAACATTCAGTACTTC

d_call: .
clone_size: .
j_call: TRBJ1-1
v_call: TRBV28
cdr3_aa: CASVSGGRGNTEAFF
cdr3_nt: TGTGCCAGCGTTTCGGGTGGGAGGGGGAACACTGAAGCTTTCTTT

d_call: .
clone_size: many
j_call: TRBJ1-1
v_call: TRBV2
cdr3_aa: CASRGPTEAFF
cdr3_nt: TGTGCCAGCAGGGGGCCCACTGAAGCTTTCTTT

d_call: .
clone_size: many
j_call: TRBJ2-1
v_call: TRBV7-2
cdr3_aa: CASSPWGPYNEQFF
cdr3_nt: TGTGCCAGCAGCCCCTGGGGGCCCTACAATGAGCAGTTCTTC

d_call: TRBD2
clone_size: many
j_call: TRBJ2-5
v_call: TRBV5-1
cdr3_aa: CASSYIAGGGETQYF
cdr3_nt: TGCGCCAGCAGCTACATAGCGGGAGGGGGAGAGACCCAGTACTTC

d_call: .
clone_size: many
j_call: TRBJ1-1
v_call: TRBV29-1
cdr3_aa: CSVCYGLMNTEAFF
cdr3_nt: TGCAGCGTTTGTTACGGTCTGATGAACACTGAAGCTTTCTTT

d_call: TRBD2
clone_size: many
j_call: TRBJ2-7
v_call: TRBV28
cdr3_aa: CASSREGEQYF
cdr3_nt: TGTGCCAGCAGTCGGGAGGGGGAGCAGTACTTC

d_call: .
clone_size: many
j_call: TRBJ2-5
v_call: TRBV12-3/TRBV12-4
cdr3_aa: CASSLGQILSSQETQYF
cdr3_nt: TGTGCCAGCAGTTTAGGCCAAATCCTGAGTAGTCAAGAGACCCAGTACTTC

d_call: TRBD2
clone_size: many
j_call: TRBJ2-1
v_call: TRBV5-1
cdr3_aa: CASSLTGLRTSGREDEQFF
cdr3_nt: TGCGCCAGCAGCCTGACAGGGCTGAGGACTAGCGGGAGAGAGGATGAGCAGTTCTTC

d_call: TRBD2
clone_size: many
j_call: TRBJ2-7
v_call: TRBV27
cdr3_aa: CASSSIAGAVYEQYF
cdr3_nt: TGTGCCAGCAGTTCCATAGCGGGAGCGGTATACGAGCAGTACTTC

d_call: .
clone_size: many
j_call: TRBJ2-3
v_call: TRBV7-2
cdr3_aa: CASRQWDTDTQYF
cdr3_nt: TGTGCCAGCCGGCAGTGGGACACAGATACGCAGTATTTT

d_call: .
clone_size: many
j_call: TRBJ2-1
v_call: TRBV12-3/TRBV12-4
cdr3_aa: CASSGMGVGYEQFF
cdr3_nt: TGTGCCAGCAGTGGGATGGGGGTTGGGTATGAGCAGTTCTTC

d_call: .
clone_size: many
j_call: TRBJ1-1
v_call: TRBV29-1
cdr3_aa: CSVLGQRNTEAFF
cdr3_nt: TGCAGCGTACTTGGACAGCGGAACACTGAAGCTTTCTTT

d_call: TRBD2
clone_size: many
j_call: TRBJ2-1
v_call: TRBV7-9
cdr3_aa: CASSLTSGRDNEQFF
cdr3_nt: TGTGCCAGCAGCTTGACTAGCGGGAGGGACAATGAGCAGTTCTTC

d_call: TRBD2
clone_size: many
j_call: TRBJ2-3
v_call: TRBV11-1
cdr3_aa: CASRLGLGGLAGGGDTQYF
cdr3_nt: TGTGCCAGCAGACTAGGACTCGGCGGTCTAGCGGGAGGGGGAGATACGCAGTATTTT

d_call: .
clone_size: many
j_call: TRBJ1-3
v_call: TRBV5-1
cdr3_aa: CASSLQGSGNTIYF
cdr3_nt: TGCGCCAGCAGCTTACAGGGTTCTGGAAACACCATATATTTT

d_call: .
clone_size: many
j_call: TRBJ2-6
v_call: TRBV5-1
cdr3_aa: CASSPRHSGANVLTF
cdr3_nt: TGCGCCAGCAGCCCTCGACACTCTGGGGCCAACGTCCTGACTTTC

d_call: .
clone_size: many
j_call: TRBJ2-1
v_call: TRBV5-1
cdr3_aa: CASRGGTALLDEQFF
cdr3_nt: TGCGCCAGCAGGGGCGGGACCGCCCTTCTCGATGAGCAGTTCTTC

d_call: .
clone_size: many
j_call: TRBJ2-7
v_call: TRBV6-6
cdr3_aa: CASRGGSIHEQYF
cdr3_nt: TGTGCCAGCAGGGGTGGGAGCATCCACGAGCAGTACTTC

d_call: .
clone_size: many
j_call: TRBJ2-5
v_call: TRBV20-1
cdr3_aa: CSARGETQYF
cdr3_nt: TGCAGTGCTAGAGGGGAGACCCAGTACTTC

d_call: TRBD1
clone_size: many
j_call: TRBJ1-5
v_call: TRBV12-3/TRBV12-4
cdr3_aa: CASSPIGTDDQPQHF
cdr3_nt: TGTGCCAGCAGTCCCATCGGGACAGACGATCAGCCCCAGCATTTT